The TCR beta chain described here comes from a study of blood T cell repertoires in COVID-19. Overall study: In each case, the material was cDNA or gDNA derived from T cells, B-cell-depleted T cells, or PBMCs.

Original data processing: For nucleated cells, counts were estimated from reference gene primer amplification. Here immunoSEQ multiplex PCR was the method, and the copy in TCRdb shows in-frame clones only, minus some. For V, J and clone size, that table is used; D and trimming come from the DNA. Of under 350,000 clones in the sample, about 89% were seen once. The study drew participants aged about 18 to 89 years from 20 to 30 US areas. Sequenced material: PBMCs or T cells enriched from blood (not recorded which). The sequence derives from a middle-aged woman who had recovered from COVID-19.

CDR3 in amino acids: CAAAGSPNGYTF. The CDR3 bases are TGTGCCGCAGCGGGTTCCCCTAATGGCTACACCTTC. The chain links TRBV21-1 to TRBJ1-2. TRBV21-1 is described as a pseudogene. CDR3 size: 12 residues.